These 10 T cell receptor beta chains came from one sample sequenced in a study of CD8+CD57+ T cells in acquired aplastic anemia. Genomic DNA acted as the template from which TCR beta VDJ combination and CDR3 sequence profiling were carried out. TCRdb re-analysed the reads in MiXCR, keeping a single row per CDR3 protein. The sample holds some 220,000 distinct CDR3 sequences; 30% to 40% are singletons and the top ten take around 1.1%. The sequenced sample was sorted CD4+, CD8+, or CD8+CD57+ T cells (not recorded which) from PBMCs. These receptors were taken from a human donor in good health, serving as a control.

This clonotype was seen only a few times. The DNA of the CDR3 is TGTGCTAGTGGTCCCCGGACAGGCTATAACACCGGGGAGCTGTTTTTT. Amino acid sequence: CASGPRTGYNTGELFF. This sequence joins TRBV12-5 and TRBJ2-2, with 7 nucleotides matching TRBD1. The CDR3 loop spans 16 amino acids. Germline lookup yields CDR1 LGHNT and CDR2 FRNRAP. With 5 bases clipped from V and 2 bases from J, the junction kept 8 bases outside the gene matches.

This clonotype was counted ten times or more. The chain joins TRBV5-4 to TRBJ2-7; no firm D call. Per germline, CDR1 SGHNT and CDR2 YYREEE (reference sequence). CDR3 length equals 11 residues. Between the trimmed V and J ends, which lost 1 base and 3 bases, there was a span of 2 bases. For the CDR3, the DNA is TGTGCCAGCAGCTTGTTCTACGAGCAGTACTTC. It specifies CASSLFYEQYF.

Ten or more counts support this clonotype. V is TRBV20-1 and J is TRBJ1-1, with 7 bases matching TRBD1. This CDR3 is built from 14 residues. Germline CDR1 and CDR2: DFQATT and SNEGSKA (reference sequence). V lost 6 bases, J lost 1 base, and 8 bases stayed unmatched. DNA for the CDR3: TGCAGTGCGAACTCCCGGGACAGGAACACTGAAGCTTTCTTT. Its translation is CSANSRDRNTEAFF.

Of note for this clonotype: The missing conserved phenylalanine or tryptophan at the end of this CDR3 makes a read error likely. J is TRBJ2-7 and V is TRBV15; D not resolved. The CDR3 covers 13 residues. Germline V gene sequence: CDR1 LNHNV, CDR2 YYDKDF (reference sequence). This chain's CDR3 is CATSRTASYEQYL. The CDR3 nucleotides read TGTGCCACCAGCAGGACCGCTTCCTATGAGCAGTACCTC.

The chain employs TRBV2 and TRBJ2-3; 8 bases fit TRBD1. The germline gives CDR1 SNHLY, CDR2 FYNNEI. J was trimmed by 0 bases and V by 2 bases; bases with no gene match: 1. The CDR3 sequence is 15 residues long. The CDR3 here is CASSEQGASTDTQYF. The CDR3 DNA reads TGTGCCAGCAGTGAACAGGGGGCTAGCACAGATACGCAGTATTTT. Complete variable domain (other parts from reference TRBV2 and TRBJ2-3): EPEVTQTPSHQVTQMGQEVILRCVPISNHLYFYWYRQILGQKVEFLVSFYNNEISEKSEIFDDQFSVERPDGSNFTLKIRSTKLEDSAMYFCASSEQGASTDTQYFGPGTRLTVL.

This clonotype showed up many times. The chain is built from TRBV7-9 and TRBJ2-3, with a tentative D call TRBD2 (5 bases). V was clipped by 3 bases and J by 11 bases, with 12 bases between them. CDR1 SEHNR and CDR2 FQNEAQ come from the germline V gene (reference sequence). This CDR3 is 12 amino acids long. In DNA form, the CDR3 reads TGTGCCAGCAGCTTCGAAGGGAGACAGCAGTATTTT. This translates into CASSFEGRQQYF.

This chain connects TRBV25-1 to TRBJ1-2; D is undetermined. The germline V and J ends were trimmed by 1 base and 9 bases, with 9 bases remaining between them. This CDR3 spans 12 amino acids. The germline V gene encodes CDR1 MGHDK and CDR2 SYGVNS. In nucleotides, the CDR3 is TGTGCCAGCAGTGAATCGGGGATCAGCTACACCTTC. This gives the protein CASSESGISYTF.

V gene TRBV20-1 combines with J gene TRBJ2-5, with TRBD1 matching over 8 bases. Germline lookup yields CDR1 DFQATT and CDR2 SNEGSKA (reference sequence). J lost 0 bases, V lost 6 bases, and 9 bases had no gene match. The CDR3 runs 15 residues. As DNA, the CDR3 is TGCAGTGCCAGTAGTAAGACAGGGGACCAAGAGACCCAGTACTTC. It codes for CSASSKTGDQETQYF.

This clonotype was recorded many times. This chain joins TRBV7-2 and TRBJ1-1; D call uncertain. V lost 5 bases to trimming and J lost 5 bases, with 9 bases between them. The germline CDR1 and CDR2 sequences are SGHTA and FQGNSA. The CDR3 is made up of 12 amino acids. Here the CDR3 reads CASSPDMTEAFF. The DNA for the CDR3 is TGTGCCAGCAGCCCCGATATGACTGAAGCTTTCTTT.

This clonotype was counted at least ten times. This chain connects TRBV14 to TRBJ2-5, with no clear D. Germline V gene lookup returns CDR1 SGHDN and CDR2 FVKESK. CDR3 length: 13 amino acids. V lost 2 bases and J lost 1, with 5 bases in between. In nucleotides, the CDR3 is TGTGCCAGCAGCCAACAGGTCCAAGAGACCCAGTACTTC. This encodes CASSQQVQETQYF.